A selection of T cell receptor beta chains follows, all from one sample in a study of blood T cell repertoires in COVID-19. Repertoires were generated with immunoSEQ multiplex PCR, while TCRdb's copy carries only in-frame clones and drops some. In the table there are around 170,000 clones, roughly four fifths of which are singletons. The sequencing input was peripheral blood. Receptor source: a woman between 70 and 85 years old with COVID-19, enrolled during active disease. Each CDR3 is given with its conserved first and last residue. The D gene is left open where the match is weak. Where a row states a size, it is once, few, many or the class of an expanded clone; other rows omit it.

clone size	CDR3 length	D gene	V gene	J gene	CDR3 protein	CDR3 DNA
-	16	TRBD1	TRBV27	TRBJ2-3	CASSAQGQGAIDTQYF	TGTGCCAGCAGTGCTCAAGGACAGGGGGCGATAGATACGCAGTATTTT
-	13	-	TRBV12-3/TRBV12-4	TRBJ2-4	CASRLMTGDIQYF	TGTGCCAGCAGGCTCATGACCGGGGACATTCAGTACTTC
once	15	TRBD1	TRBV6-5	TRBJ1-1	CASSTPRGQGAEAFF	TGTGCCAGCAGTACTCCTCGGGGACAGGGCGCTGAAGCTTTCTTT
-	16	TRBD2	TRBV27	TRBJ2-5	CASTPGLAGGKETQYF	TGTGCCAGCACTCCGGGACTAGCGGGAGGAAAAGAGACCCAGTACTTC
-	14	-	TRBV7-2	TRBJ2-7	CASSSGRGGYEQYF	TGTGCCAGCAGCTCCGGGCGAGGGGGCTACGAGCAGTACTTC
-	16	TRBD1	TRBV24-1	TRBJ2-5	CATSDPGQAAGETQYF	TGTGCCACCAGTGATCCCGGACAGGCCGCAGGGGAGACCCAGTACTTC
-	15	TRBD1	TRBV4-2	TRBJ1-1	CASKLPGQGDTEAFF	TGTGCCAGCAAGCTGCCGGGACAGGGTGACACTGAAGCTTTCTTT
once	20	-	TRBV5-1	TRBJ2-2	CASSFLAPRDSLGNTGELFF	TGCGCCAGCAGCTTTCTGGCCCCGCGGGATAGTTTGGGAAACACCGGGGAGCTGTTTTTT
-	16	-	TRBV5-6	TRBJ1-3	CASSFLGLSSGNTIYF	TGTGCCAGCAGCTTCCTAGGCCTGAGCTCTGGAAACACCATATATTTT
few	14	TRBD2	TRBV2	TRBJ2-5	CASSESAGTETQYF	TGTGCCAGCAGTGAATCAGCGGGGACCGAGACCCAGTACTTC
-	15	TRBD2	TRBV5-4	TRBJ2-1	CASSFGGGSYNEQFF	TGTGCCAGCAGCTTCGGGGGGGGCTCCTACAATGAGCAGTTCTTC
once	15	TRBD2	TRBV6-5	TRBJ2-1	CASSVGGRARNEQFF	TGTGCCAGCAGCGTCGGCGGGAGGGCCCGAAATGAGCAGTTCTTC
-	15	TRBD2	TRBV2	TRBJ2-1	CASSTGTSGIPEQFF	TGTGCCAGCAGTACCGGGACTAGCGGGATCCCTGAGCAGTTCTTC
-	13	TRBD2	TRBV20-1	TRBJ2-7	CSASRSGNYEQYF	TGCAGTGCTAGTAGGAGCGGGAACTACGAGCAGTACTTC
-	12	-	TRBV5-8	TRBJ1-5	CASSPLGQPQHF	TGTGCCAGCAGCCCTCTAGGTCAGCCCCAGCATTTT
-	16	-	TRBV10-3	TRBJ2-3	CAISESRGRGTDTQYF	TGTGCCATCAGTGAGTCTAGGGGCAGGGGCACAGATACGCAGTATTTT
-	14	-	TRBV4-2	TRBJ1-4	CASSQDAAGEKLFF	TGTGCCAGCAGCCAAGACGCAGCGGGAGAAAAACTGTTTTTT
-	15	TRBD2	TRBV19	TRBJ2-1	CATIKRAGLHNEQFF	TGTGCCACAATTAAACGAGCGGGACTCCACAATGAGCAGTTCTTC
-	13	-	TRBV15	TRBJ2-3	CATGQGSTDTQYF	TGTGCCACCGGTCAGGGTAGCACAGATACGCAGTATTTT
-	15	TRBD1	TRBV3-1/TRBV3-2	TRBJ1-2	CASSPTGGASGGYTF	TGTGCCAGCAGCCCAACAGGGGGCGCGTCAGGAGGCTACACCTTC
-	16	-	TRBV7-2	TRBJ2-7	CASSLAGALPTYEQYF	TGTGCCAGCAGCTTAGCTGGGGCCCTACCTACCTACGAGCAGTACTTC
once	17	TRBD1	TRBV5-1	TRBJ2-7	CASRPGTGGLGGNEQYF	TGCGCCAGCAGACCCGGGACAGGGGGCCTAGGAGGCAACGAGCAGTACTTC
-	17	TRBD1	TRBV4-3	TRBJ1-3	CASSQVAGTGAGNTIYF	TGCGCCAGCAGCCAAGTGGCCGGGACAGGGGCTGGAAACACCATATATTTT
-	17	TRBD1	TRBV24-1	TRBJ1-5	CATSAPSGTGGHQPQHF	TGTGCCACCAGTGCCCCCTCGGGGACAGGGGGCCATCAGCCCCAGCATTTT
-	15	TRBD2	TRBV9	TRBJ2-2	CASSVSGRGPGELFF	TGTGCCAGCAGCGTGAGCGGGAGGGGTCCCGGGGAGCTGTTTTTT
-	12	-	TRBV10-3	TRBJ1-1	CAISPELTEAFF	TGTGCCATCAGCCCTGAGTTAACTGAAGCTTTCTTT
-	13	-	TRBV30	TRBJ2-1	CAWSTPGYDEQFF	TGTGCCTGGAGTACCCCAGGGTATGATGAGCAGTTCTTC
-	15	TRBD1	TRBV4-2	TRBJ1-2	CASSQDRGPLYGYTF	TGTGCCAGCAGCCAGGACAGGGGGCCCCTCTATGGCTACACCTTC
-	15	-	TRBV28	TRBJ1-1	CASSLGSTGRPEAFF	TGTGCCAGCAGTTTAGGTTCAACAGGACGGCCCGAAGCTTTCTTT
-	17	TRBD1	TRBV4-1	TRBJ2-1	CASSQVRRGQGANEQFF	TGCGCCAGCAGCCAAGTCCGGCGGGGACAGGGTGCCAATGAGCAGTTCTTC
-	15	TRBD1	TRBV30	TRBJ2-5	CAWSAYRGPKETQYF	TGTGCCTGGAGTGCCTACAGGGGCCCCAAAGAGACCCAGTACTTC
once	15	TRBD1	TRBV5-1	TRBJ2-5	CASSRQGAPGETQYF	TGCGCCAGCAGCAGGCAGGGGGCGCCTGGGGAGACCCAGTACTTC
-	15	TRBD1	TRBV19	TRBJ2-1	CASSMGQGMIYEQFF	TGTGCCAGTAGTATGGGACAGGGGATGATATATGAGCAGTTCTTC
-	14	TRBD2	TRBV29-1	TRBJ2-7	CSVRIAGTLYEQYF	TGCAGCGTTCGTATAGCGGGGACTCTCTACGAGCAGTACTTC
-	15	TRBD2	TRBV7-7	TRBJ2-5	CASTTAGGSQETQYF	TGTGCCAGCACCACGGCGGGCGGGAGCCAAGAGACCCAGTACTTC
-	16	TRBD1	TRBV28	TRBJ1-5	CASSTFGQGNNQPQHF	TGTGCCAGCAGCACATTCGGACAGGGGAACAATCAGCCCCAGCATTTT
-	18	TRBD2	TRBV24-1	TRBJ2-3	CATSDFYGREGSTDTQYF	TGTGCCACCAGTGATTTTTACGGGCGGGAGGGTAGCACAGATACGCAGTATTTT
once	18	TRBD2	TRBV5-4	TRBJ2-2	CASSLASGVNTYTGELFF	TGTGCCAGCAGCTTGGCTAGCGGAGTTAATACCTACACCGGGGAGCTGTTTTTT
-	15	TRBD2	TRBV5-1	TRBJ2-3	CASTLISTSSDTQYF	TGCGCCAGCACCCTCATCTCGACTAGCTCGGATACGCAGTATTTT
few	15	TRBD2	TRBV5-4	TRBJ2-7	CASSLGTSGSYEQYF	TGTGCCAGCAGCCTGGGGACTAGCGGGTCCTACGAGCAGTACTTC